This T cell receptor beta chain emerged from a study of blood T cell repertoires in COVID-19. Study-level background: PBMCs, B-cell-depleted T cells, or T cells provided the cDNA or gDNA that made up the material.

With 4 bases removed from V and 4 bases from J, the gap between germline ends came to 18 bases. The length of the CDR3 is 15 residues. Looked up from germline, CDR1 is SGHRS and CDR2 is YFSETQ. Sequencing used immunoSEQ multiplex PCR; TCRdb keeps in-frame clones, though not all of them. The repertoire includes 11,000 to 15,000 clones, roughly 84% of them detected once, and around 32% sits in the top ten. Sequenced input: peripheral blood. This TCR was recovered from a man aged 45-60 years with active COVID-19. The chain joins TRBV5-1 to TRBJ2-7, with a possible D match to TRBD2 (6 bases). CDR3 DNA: TGCGCCAGCAGCCCTCAGAGCGGGTCCCTTTACGAGCAGTACTTC. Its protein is CASSPQSGSLYEQYF.